The clone carrying this TCR beta chain was seen a handful of times. Its antigen is not identified. Ahead of thyroid surgery, no patient had received treatment of any kind. CDR3 length: 15 residues. V lost 5 bases, J lost 3 bases, and 3 bases stayed unmatched. CDR1 and CDR2 from the germline V gene are MNHEY and SMNVEV (reference sequence). This record belongs to a study of metastatic and nonmetastatic thyroid tumors. As for the study in general: For malignant and benign thyroid patients, tumor or nodule tissue and blood were the sources whose repertoires were compared. The study's findings and limits: The reported finding was significantly higher TCR beta diversity in malignant thyroid tumors relative to benign nodules, in blood and tumor.

Under the authors' procedure: CDR3 differences across clinicopathological groups were used to build a distant-metastasis classifier for papillary thyroid cancer. TCRdb reprocessed the PCR reads using MiXCR. TCRdb, not the original authors, processed these V and J calls. The data hold some 26,000 clones, with roughly 24% observed a single time. The rearrangement uses TRBV27 and TRBJ2-7; TRBD2 matches at 14 bases. This TCR derives from a male donor with papillary thyroid cancer or a benign thyroid nodule (not recorded which). Some clones in this sample may be carry-over from other donors' samples. Sequencing used blood. The CDR3 coding sequence is TGTGCCAGCAGTATTGGGACTAGCGGGAGCTACGAGCAGTACTTC. Amino acid sequence: CASSIGTSGSYEQYF.